The 12 T cell receptor beta chains listed next were all sequenced from one sample in a study of Ad26.COV2.S vaccination and SARS-CoV-2 variants. Treatment of the sample: 15 to 20 received Ad26.COV2.S at low or high dose, single or two shots; about 5 received placebo; per-sample allocation not given. Collection of samples fell on day 63 after the first vaccine or placebo injection. Only in-frame clones appear in the TCRdb table, and some are missing; sequencing was by immunoSEQ multiplex PCR. The table shows about 470,000 clones, with roughly 88% occurring only once. Sample: peripheral blood, taken in a trial of Ad26.COV2.S vaccine versus placebo. These receptors were taken from a person between 18 and 60 years old who received the Ad26.COV2.S COVID-19 vaccine or a placebo.

V and J are TRBV25-1 and TRBJ2-1, with a weak D call TRBD1 (6 bases). The CDR3 is 12 amino acids. Germline V gene sequence: CDR1 MGHDK, CDR2 SYGVNS. V was cut by 4 bases and J by 5 bases, with 6 bases left in between. The CDR3 DNA is TGTGCCAGCAGTGGGGACAACAATGAGCAGTTCTTC. Protein: CASSGDNNEQFF.

This clone has a handful of counts. The chain is built from TRBV2 and TRBJ2-2, with D possibly matching TRBD1 (7 bases). V shed 6 bases and J shed 6 bases, with 17 bases lying between them. Germline CDR1 is SNHLY and CDR2 is FYNNEI. The CDR3 is 15 residues long. The CDR3 sequence: CASRIQGTGAGELFF. CDR3 DNA: TGTGCCAGCAGGATACAGGGGACGGGAGCCGGGGAGCTGTTTTTT.

This clone was seen just once. The chain recombines TRBV7-9 with TRBJ1-3; D not resolved. This CDR3 is 15 amino acids long. Germline CDR1 and CDR2: SEHNR and FQNEAQ (reference sequence). Trimming took off 2 bases at V and 0 bases at J, with 8 bases between the two ends. CDR3 coding DNA: TGTGCCAGCAGCTTACGGTTACGCTCTGGAAACACCATATATTTT. Translated: CASSLRLRSGNTIYF.

The rearrangement uses TRBV19 and TRBJ1-5, with 7 bases aligning to TRBD1. The CDR3 runs to 15 residues. CDR1 is LNHDA and CDR2 is SQIVND in the germline V gene (reference sequence). Unmatched junction bases numbered 9, after V lost 7 bases and J lost 3 bases. DNA of the CDR3: TGTGCCAGTACCGTGGGACAGAGACCCAATCAGCCCCAGCATTTT. Translated, it gives CASTVGQRPNQPQHF.

The CDR3 DNA reads TGTGCCAGCAGCTGGAGCGGGAGGGGTTGGGGAGAGCAGTACTTC. Residues: CASSWSGRGWGEQYF. The chain uses TRBV5-6 and TRBJ2-7, with 10 bases aligning to TRBD2. Germline CDR1 SGHDT, CDR2 YYEEEE. Trimming at V came to 3 bases and at J to 7 bases, leaving 10 bases not matched to a gene. The CDR3 runs to 15 residues.

This chain links TRBV28 with TRBJ2-1; 12 positions match TRBD2. Germline loops: CDR1 MDHEN, CDR2 SYDVKM. The CDR3 is made up of 16 amino acids. J gave up 8 bases and V 2 bases, and 7 bases lay outside the gene matches. The CDR3 bases are TGTGCCAGCAGTTTAGGACTAGCGGGGAGGGGCGATGAGCAGTTCTTC. Amino acid sequence: CASSLGLAGRGDEQFF.

J is TRBJ1-6 and V is TRBV19; possible D gene TRBD1, 5 bases. The CDR3 runs to 14 residues. Looked up from germline, CDR1 is LNHDA and CDR2 is SQIVND (reference sequence). V was trimmed by 1 base and J by 9 bases, leaving 10 bases between them. This CDR3 reads CASSIAGRGSPLHF. In DNA form, the CDR3 reads TGTGCCAGTAGTATAGCAGGAAGGGGTTCACCCCTCCACTTT.

DNA of the CDR3: TGTGCCAGCAGCCCCTACTGGGTACTAGCGGGCCAGTGGACCGGGGAGCTGTTTTTT. This encodes CASSPYWVLAGQWTGELFF. The chain uses TRBV7-8 and TRBJ2-2; 9 bases line up with TRBD2. The CDR3 extends over 19 amino acids. The V gene's germline CDR1 is SGHVS and CDR2 FQNEAQ. After removal of 5 bases from V and 5 bases from J, the junction contained 18 bases not matched to a gene.

The chain joins TRBV28 to TRBJ2-7, with 12 bases identical to TRBD1. CDR1 and CDR2 from the germline V gene are MDHEN and SYDVKM. V was pared by 8 bases and J by 1 base, with 15 bases of the junction left unmatched. The CDR3 length is 18 residues. As DNA, the CDR3 is TGTGCCAGCTTAGGGACAGGGGGCTTCTCCTTCCCTTCCTACGAGCAGTACTTC. Encoded protein: CASLGTGGFSFPSYEQYF. Variable domain in full (rest from reference TRBV28 and TRBJ2-7): DVKVTQSSRYLVKRTGEKVFLECVQDMDHENMFWYRQDPGLGLRLIYFSYDVKMKEKGDIPEGYSVSREKKERFSLILESASTNQTSMYLCASLGTGGFSFPSYEQYFGPGTRLTVT.

The chain couples TRBV2 to TRBJ1-3; TRBD1 matches at 7 bases. The CDR3 sequence is 18 residues long. Germline CDR1 SNHLY, CDR2 FYNNEI. V was pared by 3 bases and J by 0 bases, with 11 bases of the junction left unmatched. The CDR3 DNA reads as TGTGCCAGCAGTGAGCGGATAACAGGGGCCTACTCTGGAAACACCATATATTTT. Residues: CASSERITGAYSGNTIYF.

This clone has just one count. In DNA, the CDR3 is TGTGCCAGCAGCTTAAACATAGGAGAGACCCAGTACTTC. Protein: CASSLNIGETQYF. The J gene is TRBJ2-5, the V gene TRBV7-3; D unclear. The CDR3 loop spans 13 amino acids. Germline V gene sequence: CDR1 SGHTA, CDR2 FQGTGA. Trimming cost V 1 base and J 4 bases, with 7 bases left between them.

The chain has TRBV9 and TRBJ2-1, with unresolved D. V gave up 4 bases and J gave up 5 bases, with 13 bases separating them. From germline, CDR1 is SGDLS and CDR2 YYNGEE. This CDR3 region has 14 residues. CDR3 residues: CASSPYQQDNEQFF. In DNA, the CDR3 is TGTGCCAGCAGCCCCTATCAGCAGGACAATGAGCAGTTCTTC.